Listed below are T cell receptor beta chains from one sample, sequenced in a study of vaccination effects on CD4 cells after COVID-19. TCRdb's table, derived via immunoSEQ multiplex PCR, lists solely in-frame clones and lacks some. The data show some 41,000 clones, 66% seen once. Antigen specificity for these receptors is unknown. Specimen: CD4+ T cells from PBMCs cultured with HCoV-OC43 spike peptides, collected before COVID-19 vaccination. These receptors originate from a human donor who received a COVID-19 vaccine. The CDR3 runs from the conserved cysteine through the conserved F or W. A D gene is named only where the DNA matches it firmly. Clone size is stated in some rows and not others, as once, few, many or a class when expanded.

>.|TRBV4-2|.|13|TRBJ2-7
TGTGCCAGCAGCCAAGGGAGCTCCTACGAGCAGTACTTC
CASSQGSSYEQYF
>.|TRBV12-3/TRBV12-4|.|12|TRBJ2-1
TGTGCCAGCAGGCGTTCAGTTTCCGAGCAGTTCTTC
CASRRSVSEQFF
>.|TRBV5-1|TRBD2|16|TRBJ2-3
TGCGCCAGCAGCCTCGGGGGGTCCACTAGCACAGATACGCAGTATTTT
CASSLGGSTSTDTQYF
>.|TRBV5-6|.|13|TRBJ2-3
TGTGCCAGCAGCTTTTGGAGCACAGATACGCAGTATTTT
CASSFWSTDTQYF
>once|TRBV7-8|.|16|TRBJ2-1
TGTGCCAGCAGCTTAGGGCCTAGGTTTTCCTACAATGAGCAGTTCTTC
CASSLGPRFSYNEQFF
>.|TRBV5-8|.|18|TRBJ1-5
TGTGCCAGCAGAAGGCGGGCAACTTTAGGGTCTTATGATCAGCCCCAGCATTTT
CASRRRATLGSYDQPQHF
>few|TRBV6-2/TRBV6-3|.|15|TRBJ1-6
TGTGCCAGCAGTCACTCGGACAGACTTAATTCACCCCTCCACTTT
CASSHSDRLNSPLHF
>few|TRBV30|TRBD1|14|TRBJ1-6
TGTGCCTGGAGTATTGCAGGGGGCAATTCACCCCTCCACTTT
CAWSIAGGNSPLHF
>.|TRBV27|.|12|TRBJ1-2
TGTGCCAGCAGGAAAAAGGGTCGTGGCTACACCTTC
CASRKKGRGYTF
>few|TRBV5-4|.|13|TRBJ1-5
TGTGCCAGCAGCTTGGACAGCAATCAGCCCCAGCATTTT
CASSLDSNQPQHF
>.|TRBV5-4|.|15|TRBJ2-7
TGTGCCAGCAGCTTGGATCCTAACCTCTCCTACGAGCAGTACTTC
CASSLDPNLSYEQYF
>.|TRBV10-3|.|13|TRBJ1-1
TGTGCCACCGGGAGGGCTGAGAACACTGAAGCTTTCTTT
CATGRAENTEAFF
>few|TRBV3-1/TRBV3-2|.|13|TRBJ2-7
TGTGCCAGCAGCTACCAGGGGGGCTACGAGCAGTACTTC
CASSYQGGYEQYF
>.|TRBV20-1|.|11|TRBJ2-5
TGCAGTGCTTCAGAATTAGAGACCCAGTACTTC
CSASELETQYF
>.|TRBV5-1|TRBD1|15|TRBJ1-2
TGCGCCAGCAGACAAGCCGGGACAGGAGTCTATGGCTACACCTTC
CASRQAGTGVYGYTF
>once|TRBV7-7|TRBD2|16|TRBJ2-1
TGTGCCAGCAGCTTAGGGAGGGGACTAGCTTCCCATGAGCAGTTCTTC
CASSLGRGLASHEQFF
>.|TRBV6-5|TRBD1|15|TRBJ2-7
TGTGCCAGCAGTTACGACAGGGGGGGATCCTACGAGCAGTACTTC
CASSYDRGGSYEQYF
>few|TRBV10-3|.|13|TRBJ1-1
TGTGCCATCAGTGAGTCGGGGATCACTGAAGCTTTCTTT
CAISESGITEAFF
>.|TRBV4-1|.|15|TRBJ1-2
TGCGCCAGCAGCCAAGTTCCGTCTTCTAGTTATGGCTACACCTTC
CASSQVPSSSYGYTF
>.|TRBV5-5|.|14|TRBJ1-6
TGTGCCAGCAGCTTGGAGGGAGGAAATTCACCCCTCCACTTT
CASSLEGGNSPLHF
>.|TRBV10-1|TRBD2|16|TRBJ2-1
TGCGCCAGCAGTGCGACAGGAAGCGGGGGGTACAATGAGCAGTTCTTC
CASSATGSGGYNEQFF
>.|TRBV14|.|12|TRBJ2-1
TGTGCCAGCAGCCAGAACAGAGGTGAGCAGTTCTTC
CASSQNRGEQFF
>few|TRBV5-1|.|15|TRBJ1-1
TGCGCCAGCAGCGCCAGGGAGGGAGGGAACACTGAAGCTTTCTTT
CASSAREGGNTEAFF
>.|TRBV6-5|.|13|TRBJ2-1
TGTGCCAGCCAATACGAGATTTACAATGAGCAGTTCTTC
CASQYEIYNEQFF
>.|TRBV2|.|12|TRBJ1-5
TGTGCCAGCTCGGGGCCAGGCCAGCCCCAGCATTTT
CASSGPGQPQHF
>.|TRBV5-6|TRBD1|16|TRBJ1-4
TGTGCCAGCAGCTCCCTTCGACAGGGAGAGAGGGAAAAACTGTTTTTT
CASSSLRQGEREKLFF